One sample yielded the 25 T cell receptor beta chains listed below, sequenced in a study of shared clonotypes between healthy human individuals. The assay was immunoSEQ multiplex PCR, and TCRdb's table has in-frame clones only and misses some. The table records about 2 million clones, approximately 94% of them present only once. CD45RO-negative CD8 cells positively selected for CCR7 made up the naive population, which excluded terminally differentiated effector memory CD45RA+ cells. What was sequenced was naive CD8+ T cells sorted from blood. These receptors originate from a young man in good health.

The chain uses TRBV6-1 and TRBJ1-5; D is possibly TRBD1 (6 bases). Trimming took 4 bases from V and 3 from J, leaving 16 bases between them. This CDR3 is built from 16 residues. Germline V gene lookup returns CDR1 MNHNS and CDR2 SASEGT. The CDR3, as DNA: TGTGCCAGCAGTGGCGACCTCGGGGGGCTCAATCAGCCCCAGCATTTT. Protein sequence: CASSGDLGGLNQPQHF.

The chain is built from TRBV4-3 and TRBJ1-4; TRBD1 might be the D (5 bases). This CDR3 region has 20 residues. Germline CDR1 is LGHNA and CDR2 is YSLEER. V gave up 0 bases and J gave up 1 base, with 21 bases separating them. CDR3 nucleotides: TGCGCCAGCAGCCAAGAAGCCCCATCCAGGAGGGGCTTAACTAATGAAAAACTGTTTTTT. It is translated as CASSQEAPSRRGLTNEKLFF.

This clone appeared a few times. Other DNA sequences in the sample encode the same CDR3. The CDR3 here is CAWSGTEAFF. The CDR3 coding sequence is TGTGCCTGGAGTGGGACTGAAGCTTTCTTT. This chain links TRBV30 with TRBJ1-1; unclear D gene. The V end lost 1 base, the J end lost 5 bases, and 2 bases lay between the germline ends. CDR3 length: 10 amino acids. Germline assignment: CDR1 GTSNPN and CDR2 SVGIG (reference sequence).

The chain has TRBV5-1 and TRBJ2-4; D is unresolved. The CDR3 length is 17 residues. From germline, CDR1 is SGHRS and CDR2 YFSETQ. The ends were cut back, 0 bases at V and 1 base at J, with 14 bases in the middle. CDR3 sequence (DNA): TGCGCCAGCAGCTTGGAGGAGCCCATTGGGGCCAAAAACATTCAGTACTTC. Protein sequence: CASSLEEPIGAKNIQYF.

The chain links TRBV5-1 to TRBJ2-7; 12 nucleotides agree with TRBD2. The CDR3 extends over 17 amino acids. The J segment lost 5 bases and the V segment lost 0 bases, leaving 9 bases of the junction unmatched. Germline-derived CDR1 and CDR2 are SGHRS and YFSETQ. This CDR3 reads CASSLVLAGGYKNEQYF. In nucleotides, the CDR3 is TGCGCCAGCAGCTTGGTTCTAGCGGGAGGGTACAAGAACGAGCAGTACTTC.

Here the CDR3 reads CARSFNRAFRDEQFF. CDR3 nucleotide sequence: TGTGCCAGAAGCTTTAACAGGGCGTTTCGGGATGAGCAGTTCTTC. The chain recombines TRBV5-3 with TRBJ2-1, with D possibly TRBD1 on 6 matching bases. TRBV5-3 counts as an open reading frame of uncertain function. The V gene lost 2 bases and the J gene lost 8 bases, with 17 bases spanning the gap. There are 15 residues in the CDR3.

The V and J genes are TRBV7-2 and TRBJ1-5, with D possibly TRBD1 on 5 matching bases. Germline CDR1 SGHTA, CDR2 FQGNSA. CDR3 size: 14 residues. V was trimmed by 1 base and J by 8 bases, leaving 12 bases between them. The CDR3 protein is CASSLGGHLKPQHF. The CDR3 DNA follows: TGTGCCAGCAGCTTAGGGGGCCACCTTAAGCCCCAGCATTTT.

This rearrangement joins TRBV25-1 to TRBJ2-7; 7 bases map to TRBD2. The V gene end was trimmed by 5 bases and the J gene end by 5 bases; junction bases not matched to a gene: 6. CDR3 length: 13 residues. Germline V gives CDR1 MGHDK, CDR2 SYGVNS. The CDR3 sequence is CASSISGMDEQYF. In DNA, the CDR3 is TGTGCCAGCAGTATAAGCGGGATGGACGAGCAGTACTTC.

The chain employs TRBV4-1 and TRBJ1-5; D ambiguous. Trimming took 1 base from V and 6 from J, leaving 10 bases between them. Germline CDR1 MGHRA, CDR2 YSYEKL. This CDR3 has 14 amino acids. The CDR3, as DNA: TGCGCCAGCAGCCAAGGGCCCCTGAGTCAGCCCCAGCATTTT. Translated: CASSQGPLSQPQHF.

This rearrangement joins TRBV4-3 to TRBJ1-1; D is unresolved. CDR1 and CDR2 (germline): LGHNA, YSLEER. Trimming pared 3 bases from V and 4 bases from J, leaving 12 bases between. This CDR3 region has 14 residues. The CDR3 here is CASSQRHEGTEAFF. The DNA of the CDR3 is TGCGCCAGCAGCCAGCGCCATGAGGGCACTGAAGCTTTCTTT.

This sequence joins TRBV7-9 and TRBJ2-7; D gene unclear. The germline gives CDR1 SEHNR, CDR2 FQNEAQ (reference sequence). Trimming left V 7 bases short and J 4 bases short, with 8 bases between. There are 11 residues in the CDR3. CDR3 bases: TGTGCCAGCAATGACGGGTACGAGCAGTACTTC. Amino acid sequence: CASNDGYEQYF. Using reference TRBV7-9 and TRBJ2-7 for the parts outside the CDR3, the full variable domain is DTGVSQNPRHKITKRGQNVTFRCDPISEHNRLYWYRQTLGQGPEFLTYFQNEAQLEKSRLLSDRFSAERPKGSFSTLEIQRTEQGDSAMYLCASNDGYEQYFGPGTRLTVT.

As concerns this clone: The same CDR3 is also encoded by other DNA sequences in this sample. The chain uses TRBV5-1 and TRBJ1-5, with D possibly being TRBD1 (5 bases). Germline values: CDR1 SGHRS, CDR2 YFSETQ. Trimming stripped 0 bases from V and 0 bases from J, with 7 bases between. This CDR3 is 15 amino acids long. The chain's CDR3 is CASSLAGYSNQPQHF. The CDR3 bases are TGCGCCAGCAGCTTGGCAGGGTATAGCAATCAGCCCCAGCATTTT.

The rearrangement links TRBV12-5 to TRBJ2-3, with D hard to call. The germline V gene has CDR1 LGHNT and CDR2 FRNRAP. Trimming stripped 0 bases from V and 0 bases from J, with 10 bases between. This CDR3 contains 16 residues. The CDR3 region has the DNA TGTGCTAGTGGTTTGGTGGGCCTCCCAAGCACAGATACGCAGTATTTT. It is translated as CASGLVGLPSTDTQYF.

This sequence joins TRBV6-5 and TRBJ2-7; 9 positions match TRBD2. V shed 2 bases, J shed 3 bases, and the junction held 5 bases outside the gene matches. The V gene's germline CDR1 is MNHEY and CDR2 SVGAGI. There are 15 residues in the CDR3. DNA of the CDR3: TGTGCCAGCAGTTACGCGGGAGGGCGATACTACGAGCAGTACTTC. This translates into CASSYAGGRYYEQYF.

A word on this clone: The sample has other DNA sequences that encode this CDR3 too. The chain recombines TRBV9 with TRBJ2-7; D gene uncertain. Trimming stripped 0 bases from V and 2 bases from J, with 9 bases between. Looked up from germline, CDR1 is SGDLS and CDR2 is YYNGEE. The CDR3 loop spans 14 amino acids. CDR3 coding DNA: TGTGCCAGCAGCGTAGGAGGCGGCCCCTACGAGCAGTACTTC. Encoded protein: CASSVGGGPYEQYF.

The chain combines TRBV5-6 with TRBJ2-2; possibly TRBD2 for D (5 bases). This CDR3 spans 16 amino acids. Deletions cut 0 bases from V and 0 bases from J, with 9 bases between. From germline, CDR1 is SGHDT and CDR2 YYEEEE. The CDR3 here is CASSLDLAANTGELFF. Here the CDR3 DNA reads TGTGCCAGCAGCTTGGACCTAGCTGCGAACACCGGGGAGCTGTTTTTT.

This chain uses TRBV19 with TRBJ1-1; TRBD1 matches 7 bases. V dropped 6 bases and J dropped 4; count of bases not matched to a gene: 8. Germline CDR1 is LNHDA and CDR2 is SQIVND (reference sequence). The CDR3 spans 14 residues. The CDR3 DNA is TGTGCCAGTAGCCCCGGGACAGTCGTCACTGAAGCTTTCTTT. Encoded protein: CASSPGTVVTEAFF.

This chain uses TRBV27 with TRBJ2-7, with TRBD2 identical over 8 bases. The V gene end was trimmed by 5 bases and the J gene end by 2 bases; junction bases not matched to a gene: 8. This CDR3 comprises 15 residues. The germline gives CDR1 MNHEY, CDR2 SMNVEV (reference sequence). The CDR3, as DNA: TGTGCCAGCAGTATTAGCGGGAAAACCCCCTACGAGCAGTACTTC. This translates into CASSISGKTPYEQYF.

This chain joins TRBV19 and TRBJ1-5; D not resolved. This CDR3 spans 14 amino acids. The ends were cut back, 3 bases at V and 2 bases at J, with 8 bases in the middle. CDR1 LNHDA and CDR2 SQIVND come from the germline V gene (reference sequence). The CDR3 sequence: CASSMWPGNQPQHF. DNA of the CDR3: TGTGCCAGTAGTATGTGGCCGGGCAATCAGCCCCAGCATTTT.

This clone appeared a few times. The chain recombines TRBV6-5 with TRBJ1-6; D is undetermined. CDR3 length: 14 residues. Trimming removed 0 bases from V and 11 bases from J, with 11 bases in between. Germline V gene data show CDR1 as MNHEY and CDR2 as SVGAGI. CDR3 bases: TGTGCCAGCAGTTACTCAGCGAGCGGTACACCCCTCCACTTT. Amino acids: CASSYSASGTPLHF.

This clone was recorded once. The rearrangement links TRBV19 to TRBJ1-4; D unresolved. This CDR3 spans 16 amino acids. Trimming took 3 bases from V and 0 from J, leaving 11 bases between them. Germline V gives CDR1 LNHDA, CDR2 SQIVND (reference sequence). The DNA for the CDR3 is TGTGCCAGTAGTATTGCCACAGAAGCAACTAATGAAAAACTGTTTTTT. Its translation: CASSIATEATNEKLFF.

J is TRBJ2-3 and V is TRBV7-2; possibly TRBD1 or TRBD2 for D (5 bases each). The CDR3 consists of 15 residues. CDR1 is SGHTA and CDR2 is FQGNSA in the germline V gene. V gave up 4 bases and J gave up 4 bases, with 15 bases separating them. The CDR3 spells CASSSRQGPSDTQYF. The CDR3, as DNA: TGTGCCAGCAGCTCTCGGCAGGGACCCTCAGATACGCAGTATTTT.

The chain employs TRBV19 and TRBJ1-1; D possibly corresponds to TRBD1 (5 bases). This CDR3 has 16 residues. The germline V gene encodes CDR1 LNHDA and CDR2 SQIVND (reference sequence). V was shortened by 3 bases and J by 0 bases, with 14 bases between the two germline ends. CDR3 residues: CASSITDGAVNTEAFF. The CDR3 nucleotides are TGTGCCAGTAGTATTACGGACGGGGCAGTGAACACTGAAGCTTTCTTT.

The genes are TRBV6-6 and TRBJ2-7, with D tentatively TRBD2 (6 bases). Trimming stripped 8 bases from V and 3 bases from J, with 8 bases between. This CDR3 spans 11 amino acids. The germline CDR1 and CDR2 sequences are MNHNY and SVGAGI (reference sequence). CDR3 amino acids: CASGRDYEQYF. CDR3 DNA sequence: TGTGCCAGCGGGCGGGACTACGAGCAGTACTTC.

The V call is TRBV2, the J call TRBJ1-2; D is perhaps TRBD1 (5 bases). From germline, CDR1 is SNHLY and CDR2 FYNNEI. The ends were cut back, 3 bases at V and 3 bases at J, with 17 bases in the middle. The CDR3 spans 16 residues. Here the CDR3 reads CASSDGSGRGHYGYTF. DNA of the CDR3: TGTGCCAGCAGTGATGGTAGTGGGCGGGGCCACTATGGCTACACCTTC. The variable domain in full, completed from reference TRBV2 and TRBJ1-2, reads EPEVTQTPSHQVTQMGQEVILRCVPISNHLYFYWYRQILGQKVEFLVSFYNNEISEKSEIFDDQFSVERPDGSNFTLKIRSTKLEDSAMYFCASSDGSGRGHYGYTFGSGTRLTVV.